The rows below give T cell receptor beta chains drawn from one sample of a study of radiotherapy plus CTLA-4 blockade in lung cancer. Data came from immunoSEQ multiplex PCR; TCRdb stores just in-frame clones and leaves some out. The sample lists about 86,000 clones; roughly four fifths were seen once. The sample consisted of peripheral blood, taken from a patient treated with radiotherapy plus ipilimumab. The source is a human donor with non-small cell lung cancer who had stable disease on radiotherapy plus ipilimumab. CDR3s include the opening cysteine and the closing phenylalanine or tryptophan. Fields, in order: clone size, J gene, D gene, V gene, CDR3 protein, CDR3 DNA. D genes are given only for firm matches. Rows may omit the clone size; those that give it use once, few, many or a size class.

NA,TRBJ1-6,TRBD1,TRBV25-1,CASSDEGQANSPLHF,TGTGCCAGCAGTGACGAAGGACAGGCTAATTCACCCCTCCACTTT
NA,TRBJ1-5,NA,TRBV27,CASSPWTDNQPQHF,TGTGCCAGCAGTCCCTGGACAGACAATCAGCCCCAGCATTTT
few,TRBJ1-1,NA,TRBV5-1,CASSLGGATEAFF,TGCGCCAGCAGCTTGGGAGGGGCGACTGAAGCTTTCTTT
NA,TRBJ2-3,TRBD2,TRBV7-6,CASSFQRGAEDTQYF,TGTGCCAGCAGCTTCCAGCGGGGGGCGGAAGATACGCAGTATTTT
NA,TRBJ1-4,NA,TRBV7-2,CASSPQLGATNEKLFF,TGTGCCAGCAGTCCACAGTTAGGGGCAACTAATGAAAAACTGTTTTTT
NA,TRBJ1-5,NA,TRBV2,CASSEAGRGNQPQHF,TGTGCCAGCAGTGAAGCGGGCCGTGGCAATCAGCCCCAGCATTTT
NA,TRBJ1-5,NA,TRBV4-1,CASSQEGGGASNQPQHF,TGCGCCAGCAGCCAAGAAGGAGGGGGGGCGAGCAATCAGCCCCAGCATTTT
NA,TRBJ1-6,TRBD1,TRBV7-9,CASRTGGSNSPLHF,TGTGCCAGCAGGACAGGGGGCAGTAATTCACCCCTCCACTTT
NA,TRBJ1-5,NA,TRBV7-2,CASSPGHLNQPQHF,TGTGCCAGCAGCCCGGGACACCTCAATCAGCCCCAGCATTTT
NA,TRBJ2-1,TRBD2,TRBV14,CASSQGGGRTHEQFF,TGTGCCAGCAGCCAAGGGGGCGGGAGAACCCATGAGCAGTTCTTC
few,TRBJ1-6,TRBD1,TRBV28,CAARGAAGDNSPLHF,TGTGCCGCCAGGGGGGCAGCCGGCGATAATTCACCCCTCCACTTT
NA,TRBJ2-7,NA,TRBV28,CASSFPLGRNSYEQYF,TGTGCCAGCAGTTTCCCTCTGGGACGTAACTCCTACGAGCAGTACTTC
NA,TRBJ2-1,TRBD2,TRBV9,CASRSSGGGNEQFF,TGTGCCAGCAGGTCTAGCGGGGGAGGCAATGAGCAGTTCTTC
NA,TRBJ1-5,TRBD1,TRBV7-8,CASSPRQGDGQPQHF,TGTGCCAGCAGCCCAAGACAGGGGGATGGTCAGCCCCAGCATTTT
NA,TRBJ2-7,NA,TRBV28,CASTEGGGYEQYF,TGTGCCAGTACCGAGGGGGGGGGCTACGAGCAGTACTTC
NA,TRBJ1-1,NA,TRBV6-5,CASRDSSNTEAFF,TGTGCCAGCAGGGACAGCTCGAACACTGAAGCTTTCTTT
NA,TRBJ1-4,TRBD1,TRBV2,CASRADRGGRNEKLFF,TGTGCCAGCAGAGCGGACAGGGGGGGCAGGAACGAAAAACTGTTTTTT
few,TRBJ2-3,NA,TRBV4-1,CASTTPGTDTQYF,TGCGCCAGCACCACGCCTGGCACAGATACGCAGTATTTT
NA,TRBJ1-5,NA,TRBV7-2,CASRGPGGNQPQHF,TGTGCCAGCAGAGGGCCGGGGGGCAATCAGCCCCAGCATTTT
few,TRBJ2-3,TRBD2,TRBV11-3,CASSPTIAGYPDTQYF,TGTGCCAGCTCACCCACTATAGCGGGATACCCAGATACGCAGTATTTT
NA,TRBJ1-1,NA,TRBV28,CASTNGGAQGGEAFF,TGTGCCAGCACCAATGGGGGGGCGCAGGGAGGTGAAGCTTTCTTT
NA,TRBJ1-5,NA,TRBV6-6,CASSRASSNQPQHF,TGTGCCAGCAGCCGCGCGAGCAGCAATCAGCCCCAGCATTTT
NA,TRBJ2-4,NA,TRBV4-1,CASSLNEGRLVADF,TGCGCCAGCAGCCTCAATGAGGGCAGGCTCGTCGCGGACTTC
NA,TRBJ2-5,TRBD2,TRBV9,CASSPGGGARLETQYF,TGTGCCAGCAGCCCGGGCGGGGGGGCCCGGTTAGAGACCCAGTACTTC
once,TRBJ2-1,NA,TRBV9,CASSGTGRDEQFF,TGTGCCAGCAGCGGCACAGGGAGAGATGAGCAGTTCTTC
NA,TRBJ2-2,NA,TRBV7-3,CASSLGSLRTGELFF,TGTGCCAGCAGCTTAGGCTCCCTAAGAACCGGGGAGCTGTTTTTT
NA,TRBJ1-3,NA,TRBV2,CASKIGRGPGNTIYF,TGTGCCAGCAAGATAGGCAGGGGTCCTGGAAACACCATATATTTT
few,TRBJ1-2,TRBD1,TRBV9,CASSVAAGQELYGYTF,TGTGCCAGCAGCGTAGCGGCGGGACAGGAGCTCTATGGCTACACCTTC
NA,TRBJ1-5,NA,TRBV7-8,CASSPRGATSNQPQHF,TGTGCCAGCAGCCCGCGGGGGGCGACAAGCAATCAGCCCCAGCATTTT
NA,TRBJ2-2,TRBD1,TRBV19,CASSMRGQSANTGELFF,TGTGCCAGTAGTATGAGGGGGCAGAGCGCGAACACCGGGGAGCTGTTTTTT
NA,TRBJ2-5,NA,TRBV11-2,CASSLGGVAPKETQYF,TGTGCCAGCAGCTTAGGAGGGGTAGCCCCGAAGGAGACCCAGTACTTC
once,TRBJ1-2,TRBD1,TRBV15,CATSARDRGNYGYTF,TGTGCCACCAGCGCCCGGGACAGGGGAAACTATGGCTACACCTTC
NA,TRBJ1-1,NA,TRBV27,CASWAGRATEAFF,TGTGCCAGCTGGGCGGGAAGGGCGACTGAAGCTTTCTTT